This T cell receptor (beta chain) stems from a study of blood T cells in healthy people across ages. Comments on this clonotype: Its antigen is still unknown.

Combining a sample-barcoded 5' primer with a J-beta primer mix, a second PCR ran for about 7 to 12 cycles. In TCRdb, the 5' RACE reads were re-called with MiXCR into one record per CDR3 protein. This sample has 1.5 million or so distinct CDR3 sequences, with approximately 43% found just once. Per the germline V gene, CDR1 is SGHRS and CDR2 is YFSETQ. Unmatched junction bases numbered 3, after V lost 2 bases and J lost 3 bases. The CDR3 spans 15 residues. Study-level points and caveats: Among T cells, TCR beta diversity per million cells dropped roughly linearly as age rose.

This chain connects TRBV5-1 to TRBJ2-2; 8 nucleotides line up with TRBD2. The sequence derives from a woman aged 18-29 years in good health. Sequenced: blood. This chain's CDR3 is CASSFGLAYTGELFF. CDR3 nucleotides: TGCGCCAGCAGCTTTGGACTAGCATACACCGGGGAGCTGTTTTTT. Full variable domain (rest looked up from reference TRBV5-1 and TRBJ2-2): KAGVTQTPRYLIKTRGQQVTLSCSPISGHRSVSWYQQTPGQGLQFLFEYFSETQRNKGNFPGRFSGRQFSNSRSEMNVSTLELGDSALYLCASSFGLAYTGELFFGEGSRLTVL.